These 26 T cell receptor beta chains came from one sample sequenced in a study of patients and donors after allogeneic stem cell transplantation. MiXCR, run by TCRdb on the RT-PCR reads, gives a single entry per CDR3 protein. The sample holds hundreds of thousands of distinct CDR3 sequences, less than 15% seen once. The sequencing input was blood, either unsorted or a sorted T cell fraction (not recorded which). The origin of the receptors is a human donor who was either an allogeneic HSCT recipient or a stem cell or donor lymphocyte infusion donor (not recorded which). It is not recorded whose cells these are; they may come from a transplant donor.

Only a few counts were recorded for this clonotype. V is TRBV5-1 and J is TRBJ1-6, with TRBD1 identical over 8 bases. Germline V gives CDR1 SGHRS, CDR2 YFSETQ. CDR3 length: 16 residues. The V segment lost 1 base and the J segment 7 bases; nucleotides outside the gene matches: 7. In DNA, the CDR3 is TGCGCCAGCAGCTTGCTGGGCAGGGGGCCGAATTCACCCCTCCACTTT. This sequence encodes CASSLLGRGPNSPLHF.

Only a few counts were recorded for this clonotype. The J gene is TRBJ1-1, the V gene TRBV11-3; D gene ambiguous. V was cut by 5 bases and J by 3 bases, with 7 bases left in between. Germline values: CDR1 SGHNT, CDR2 YENEEA. The CDR3 runs 12 residues. This CDR3 is CASSAQDTEAFF. The CDR3 DNA reads as TGTGCCAGCAGCGCCCAGGACACTGAAGCTTTCTTT.

In its sample, this clonotype was seen a few times. The chain links TRBV20-1 to TRBJ2-1; D remains ambiguous. V was trimmed by 2 bases and J by 0 bases, leaving 8 bases between them. In germline, CDR1 is DFQATT, CDR2 SNEGSKA (reference sequence). The CDR3 spans 14 residues. CDR3 in amino acids: CSARMDHSYNEQFF. CDR3 bases: TGCAGTGCTAGAATGGACCACTCCTACAATGAGCAGTTCTTC.

The rearrangement joins TRBV5-6 to TRBJ1-1; D remains unclear. The V gene's germline CDR1 is SGHDT and CDR2 YYEEEE. The CDR3 has 12 residues. V was cut by 4 bases and J by 5 bases, with 9 bases left in between. This CDR3 reads CASSPRLTEAFF. CDR3 DNA: TGTGCCAGCAGCCCGAGGTTGACTGAAGCTTTCTTT.

The chain carries TRBV13 and TRBJ2-3; D perhaps matches TRBD2 (6 bases). Germline V lookup: CDR1 PRHDT, CDR2 FYEKMQ (reference sequence). The CDR3 covers 20 residues. Between the trimmed V and J ends, which lost 1 base and 6 bases, there was a span of 29 bases. The CDR3 DNA sequence: TGTGCCAGCAGCTTAGCAAGGAGGGAAATGGGACGGGAAGTACCCGATACGCAGTATTTT. This translates into CASSLARREMGREVPDTQYF.

This clonotype was seen more than once but under ten times. The chain is built from TRBV7-8 and TRBJ2-1, with D possibly called TRBD1 or TRBD2 (5 bases each). The CDR3 consists of 13 residues. The germline V gene encodes CDR1 SGHVS and CDR2 FQNEAQ. The V end was cut by 5 bases, the J end by 15 bases, with 20 bases between. The CDR3 coding sequence is TGTGCCAGCAGCCCTCACACCCGGGGCTCCCCGTTCTTC. This codes for CASSPHTRGSPFF.

The chain uses TRBV15 and TRBJ2-4, with D tentatively TRBD2 (6 bases). The V and J ends lost 5 bases and 4 bases respectively, with 12 bases between them. Looked up from germline, CDR1 is LNHNV and CDR2 is YYDKDF (reference sequence). This CDR3 region has 14 residues. The CDR3, as DNA: TGTGCCACCAGCGGAGGGGCCCTGAAAAACATTCAGTACTTC. Amino acids: CATSGGALKNIQYF.

The chain uses TRBV2 and TRBJ1-1; the D is unclear. The CDR3 totals 14 residues. CDR1 SNHLY and CDR2 FYNNEI come from the germline V gene. Between the trimmed V and J ends, which lost 4 bases and 6 bases, there was a span of 15 bases. This CDR3 is CASSGMQGRAEAFF. The CDR3 region has the DNA TGTGCCAGCAGTGGTATGCAAGGTCGGGCTGAAGCTTTCTTT.

The chain carries TRBV4-1 and TRBJ1-1, with D possibly matching TRBD1 (6 bases). The CDR3 runs to 15 residues. Trimming left V 1 base short and J 8 bases short, with 17 bases between. Germline loops: CDR1 MGHRA, CDR2 YSYEKL. The CDR3 sequence: CASSQATLTGTEAFF. The CDR3 DNA reads as TGCGCCAGCAGCCAAGCCACTCTGACAGGTACCGAAGCTTTCTTT.

About this clonotype itself: Germline is not matched at one junction end, which may reflect a read error. This rearrangement joins TRBV2 to TRBJ2-7; D unresolved. Germline V CDR1 and CDR2: SNHLY, FYNNEI. This CDR3 has 14 residues. The CDR3 loop is CASSEGSFSYEQYF. DNA of the CDR3: TGTGCCAGCAGCGAAGGGTCGTTTTCCTACGAGCAGTACTTC.

This chain links TRBV6-1 with TRBJ2-3, with D possibly matching TRBD1 (5 bases). The CDR3 runs 14 residues. The ends were cut back, 4 bases at V and 4 bases at J, with 12 bases in the middle. From germline, CDR1 is MNHNS and CDR2 SASEGT. The CDR3 DNA is TGTGCCAGCAGTGTTGCAGGGTTCTCAGATACGCAGTATTTT. The encoded protein is CASSVAGFSDTQYF.

The rearrangement uses TRBV5-5 and TRBJ2-3; 10 nucleotides match TRBD2. Germline V lookup: CDR1 SGHKS, CDR2 YYEKEE (reference sequence). This CDR3 is built from 15 residues. Trimming took 4 bases from V and 3 from J; bases not matched to a gene: 5. CDR3 region: CASSLGLAWTDTQYF. The CDR3 DNA is TGTGCCAGCAGCCTGGGACTAGCGTGGACAGATACGCAGTATTTT.

At least ten counts were recorded for this clonotype. The rearrangement uses TRBV4-2 and TRBJ2-5; no firm D call. CDR3 length: 16 amino acids. Germline CDR1 is LGHNA and CDR2 is YNFKEQ. The V end was cut by 4 bases, the J end by 1 base, with 16 bases between. The CDR3 reads CASSPSAVTTQETQYF. In DNA form, the CDR3 reads TGTGCCAGCAGCCCGAGCGCCGTCACTACCCAAGAGACCCAGTACTTC.

The rearrangement links TRBV10-3 to TRBJ1-3, with D possibly being TRBD1 (6 bases). The CDR3 is 15 residues long. Germline V gene lookup returns CDR1 ENHRY and CDR2 SYGVKD. V was pared by 4 bases and J by 2 bases, with 12 bases between. The CDR3 DNA follows: TGTGCCATCAGTGTGGGGGCAGGGACTGGAAACACCATATATTTT. Translated: CAISVGAGTGNTIYF.

This clonotype was recorded many times. J is TRBJ2-2 and V is TRBV15; D remains unclear. CDR1 and CDR2 (germline): LNHNV, YYDKDF (reference sequence). Trimming left V 0 bases short and J 1 base short, with 6 bases between. This CDR3 comprises 15 residues. The CDR3 region has the DNA TGTGCCACCAGCAGAGATACGGTGAACACCGGGGAGCTGTTTTTT. Protein sequence: CATSRDTVNTGELFF.

This chain connects TRBV6-1 to TRBJ1-6; 7 bases agree with TRBD1. CDR1 is MNHNS and CDR2 is SASEGT in the germline V gene. The junction had 5 bases not matched to a gene; V was cut back by 6 bases and J by 6 bases. This CDR3 has 14 amino acids. For the CDR3, the DNA is TGTGCCAGCAGCAAGGGACAGCTTAATTCACCCCTCCACTTT. Its protein is CASSKGQLNSPLHF.

The chain has TRBV7-2 and TRBJ2-3; D perhaps matches TRBD2 (6 bases). V was cut by 3 bases and J by 0 bases, with 16 bases left in between. Germline-derived CDR1 and CDR2 are SGHTA and FQGNSA. This CDR3 is 17 amino acids long. CDR3 nucleotides: TGTGCCAGCAGCTTGGACCCCGTGGGGGGTAGCACAGATACGCAGTATTTT. The encoded protein is CASSLDPVGGSTDTQYF.

CDR3 in amino acids: CASSRSQIEQFF. Written as DNA, the CDR3 is TGTGCCAGCAGTCGATCTCAAATCGAGCAGTTCTTC. This chain uses TRBV6-6 with TRBJ2-1; D is ambiguous. V was shortened by 5 bases and J by 10 bases, with 12 bases between the two germline ends. This CDR3 is built from 12 residues. The germline V gene encodes CDR1 MNHNY and CDR2 SVGAGI (reference sequence).

This clonotype turned up a few times. The genes are TRBV12-3 or TRBV12-4 and TRBJ2-2; 10 bases agree with TRBD1. CDR3 length: 14 amino acids. Trimming cost V 6 bases and J 4 bases; bases outside gene matches: 2. The CDR3 spells CASRGTGVTGELFF. Here the CDR3 DNA reads TGTGCCAGCAGAGGGACAGGGGTCACCGGGGAGCTGTTTTTT.

This chain links TRBV11-3 with TRBJ2-5; D is unresolved. The CDR3 has 14 amino acids. V lost 6 bases and J lost 2, with 13 bases in between. Per germline, CDR1 SGHNT and CDR2 YENEEA. As DNA, the CDR3 is TGTGCCAGCAGTCAAGGACGGTCGCAAGAGACCCAGTACTTC. The encoded protein is CASSQGRSQETQYF. The full variable domain, rest sourced from reference TRBV11-3 and TRBJ2-5, is EAGVVQSPRYKIIEKKQPVAFWCNPISGHNTLYWYLQNLGQGPELLIRYENEEAVDDSQLPKDRFSAERLKGVDSTLKIQPAELGDSAVYLCASSQGRSQETQYFGPGTRLLVL.

This clonotype appeared many times. The chain employs TRBV4-3 and TRBJ2-2; D gene ambiguous. From germline, CDR1 is LGHNA and CDR2 YSLEER. Trimming removed 3 bases at V and 4 bases at J, with 6 bases between. CDR3 length: 13 amino acids. As DNA, the CDR3 is TGCGCCAGCAGCCATTATACCACCGGGGAGCTGTTTTTT. It is translated as CASSHYTTGELFF.

Comments on this clonotype: A read error may be the cause here, since a much bigger clone is one base away. The chain combines TRBV12-3 or TRBV12-4 with TRBJ1-6; 9 positions agree with TRBD1. The CDR3 contains 14 residues. V shed 10 bases and J 8 bases; nucleotides not matched to a gene: 9. The chain's CDR3 is CANSERTGDSPLHF. For the CDR3, the DNA is TGTGCCAACAGCGAGAGGACAGGGGATTCACCCCTCCACTTT.

This clonotype was seen ten or more times. The V call is TRBV4-1, the J call TRBJ2-5; D not certain. Looked up from germline, CDR1 is MGHRA and CDR2 is YSYEKL. V gave up 5 bases and J gave up 1 base, with 14 bases separating them. The CDR3 has 15 residues. CDR3 loop: CASSSSRRPQETQYF. Here the CDR3 DNA reads TGCGCCAGCAGCTCGTCAAGAAGGCCCCAAGAGACCCAGTACTTC.

Ten or more counts support this clonotype. The rearrangement links TRBV5-1 to TRBJ1-1; D gene uncertain. The CDR3 length is 15 residues. From germline, CDR1 is SGHRS and CDR2 YFSETQ. Between the trimmed V and J ends, which lost 4 bases and 0 bases, there was a span of 13 bases. The CDR3 reads CASSAGVIVNTEAFF. The CDR3 DNA is TGCGCCAGCAGCGCCGGAGTTATCGTGAACACTGAAGCTTTCTTT.

At least ten counts were recorded for this clonotype. V and J are TRBV7-9 and TRBJ2-3; 7 nucleotides line up with TRBD1. The germline gives CDR1 SEHNR, CDR2 FQNEAQ (reference sequence). The CDR3 extends over 16 amino acids. The trim removed 3 bases at V and 1 base at J, leaving 7 bases unmatched. The CDR3: CASSFGVQGRTDTQYF. CDR3 in DNA: TGTGCCAGCAGCTTCGGAGTACAGGGGCGCACAGATACGCAGTATTTT.

V and J are TRBV4-1 and TRBJ1-5; 9 nucleotides agree with TRBD1. The ends lost 1 base at V and 4 bases at J; junction bases unmatched: 11. The CDR3 consists of 18 residues. Germline V gives CDR1 MGHRA, CDR2 YSYEKL. DNA for the CDR3: TGCGCCAGCAGCCAAGTCCCGGCGGGGACAGGGAGTAATCAGCCCCAGCATTTT. Its translation: CASSQVPAGTGSNQPQHF.